In its sample, the clone carrying this T cell receptor (beta chain) was seen once. Antigen unknown. This record comes from a study of identical twins. Study outcomes and limitations: Insertion counts were lower in abundant cord blood beta clonotypes, a trend that memory repertoires did not show.

Germline-derived CDR1 and CDR2 are SQVTM and ANQGSEA. This CDR3 has 13 amino acids. MiXCR, run by TCRdb on the 5' RACE reads, gives a single entry per CDR3 protein. The repertoire includes approximately 190,000 distinct CDR3 sequences, roughly 15% of them detected once, and 40% sits in the top ten. The same sample was also studied in work on T cells expressing NK-cell markers. This second study says: Beta-chain profiling covered CD3+CD56+NKG2C+, CD3+CD56+NKG2C- and CD3+CD56-NKG2C+ sorted subsets. Uncertainty persisted over the HCMV specificity of expanded NKG2C+ T cell clones.

The sample comprised CD8+ T cells sorted from blood. The source of this sequence is a woman between 18 and 29 years old in good health. The V call is TRBV29-1, the J call TRBJ2-3; D possibly uses TRBD1 or TRBD2 (5 bases each). The CDR3 loop reads CSTFPPGTDTQYF. The CDR3 DNA reads as TGCAGTACCTTTCCTCCAGGGACGGATACGCAGTATTTT.